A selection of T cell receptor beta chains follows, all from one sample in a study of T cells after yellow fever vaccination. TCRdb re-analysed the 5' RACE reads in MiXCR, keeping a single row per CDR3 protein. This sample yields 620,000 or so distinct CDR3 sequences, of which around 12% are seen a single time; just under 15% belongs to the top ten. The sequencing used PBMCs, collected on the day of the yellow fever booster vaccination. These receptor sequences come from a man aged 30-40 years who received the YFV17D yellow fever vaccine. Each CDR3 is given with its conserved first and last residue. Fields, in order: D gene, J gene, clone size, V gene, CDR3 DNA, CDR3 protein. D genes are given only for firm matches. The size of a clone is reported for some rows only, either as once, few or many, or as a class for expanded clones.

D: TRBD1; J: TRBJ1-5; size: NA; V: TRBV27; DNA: TGTGCCAGCAGTCCTCGGGGACAGCCCGGGAAGCCCCAGCATTTT; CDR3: CASSPRGQPGKPQHF
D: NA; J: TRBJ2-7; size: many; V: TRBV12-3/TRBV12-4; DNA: TGTGCCAGCAGTTTTGGGGGGCGCGAGCAGTACTTC; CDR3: CASSFGGREQYF
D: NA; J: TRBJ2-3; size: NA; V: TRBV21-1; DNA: TGTGCCAGCAGCATATACAGGGGGCACACAGATACGCAGTATTTT; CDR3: CASSIYRGHTDTQYF
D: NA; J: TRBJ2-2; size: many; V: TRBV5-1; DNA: TGCGCCAGCAGCGAACAGGTCACCGGGGAGCTGTTTTTT; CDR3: CASSEQVTGELFF
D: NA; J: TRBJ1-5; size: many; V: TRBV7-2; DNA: TGTGCCAGCAGCTCGACAGGTCCCAATCAGCCCCAGCATTTT; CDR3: CASSSTGPNQPQHF
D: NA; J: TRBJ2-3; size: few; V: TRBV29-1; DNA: TGCAGCGTTGAAGGGACATACCGCACAGATACGCAGTATTTT; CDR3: CSVEGTYRTDTQYF
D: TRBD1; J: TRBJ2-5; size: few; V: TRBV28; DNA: TGTGCCAGCAGTCGACCCCGGACAGGGGGGGGAGAGACCCAGTACTTC; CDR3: CASSRPRTGGGETQYF
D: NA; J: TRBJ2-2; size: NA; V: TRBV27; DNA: TGTGCCAGCAGCCGGTACCTACACACCGGGGAGCTGTTTTTT; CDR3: CASSRYLHTGELFF
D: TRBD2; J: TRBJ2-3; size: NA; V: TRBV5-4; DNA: TGTGCCAGCAGCTCGCTCCGAGGACTAGCGGGAGGGGCTAGCACAGATACGCAGTATTTT; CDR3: CASSSLRGLAGGASTDTQYF
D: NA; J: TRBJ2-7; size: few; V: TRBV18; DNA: TGTGCCAGCTCACCAGAGCAAAACGAGCAGTACTTC; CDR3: CASSPEQNEQYF
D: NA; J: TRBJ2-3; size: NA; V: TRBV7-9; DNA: TGTGCCAGCGAGGAGGGCCGTTTGGATACGCAGTATTTT; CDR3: CASEEGRLDTQYF
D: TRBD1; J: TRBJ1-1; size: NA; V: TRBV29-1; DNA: TGCAGTGCCGACAGGGCGAACACTGAAGCTTTCTTT; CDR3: CSADRANTEAFF